The source of this T cell receptor (beta chain) is a study of blood T cell repertoires in COVID-19. The table came from immunoSEQ multiplex PCR; TCRdb's copy has only in-frame clones and leaves some out. There are about 160,000 clones in the sample; around 85% occur only once, and roughly 3% lies in the top ten. The CDR3 sequence is 15 residues long. Trimming removed 1 base at V and 6 bases at J, with 15 bases between. Per germline, CDR1 LGHDT and CDR2 YNNKEL (reference sequence). This chain connects TRBV3-1 (or the pseudogene TRBV3-2) to TRBJ2-5, with D maybe TRBD1 (6 bases). This sequence originates from a human donor with acute or convalescent COVID-19. The donor label of this sample is uncertain. The sample consisted of peripheral blood. The CDR3 loop is CASSQGRGNEKTQYF. CDR3 sequence (DNA): TGTGCCAGCAGCCAAGGCAGGGGTAACGAAAAGACCCAGTACTTC.